This paragraph reports one T cell receptor beta chain. The antigen is not known. The entry originates in a study of T cells after yellow fever vaccination. Study results and caveats: Booster samples showed a return of most primary-vaccination clones (approximately 95% CD4, around 88% CD8). Faster peaking, at day 5 versus 15, marked a secondary response that was weaker. Abundant clonotypes from the bulk population could have been carried over as contaminants into FACS-sorted repertoires.

Synthesis of TCR cDNA relied on 5'RACE template switching, which attached a universal primer site and UMIs. TCRdb reprocessed the 5' RACE reads with MiXCR, giving one entry per CDR3 protein. The sample contains some 670,000 distinct CDR3 sequences, more than 9% of which appear only once. This CDR3 is built from 16 residues. The J segment lost 4 bases and the V segment lost 1 base, leaving 3 bases of the junction unmatched. Germline CDR1 and CDR2: LNHNV and YYDKDF (reference sequence). The TCR sequence derives from a man under 40 who received the YFV17D yellow fever vaccine. The material sequenced was PBMCs, taken on the day of the yellow fever booster vaccination. This chain uses TRBV15 with TRBJ2-1; TRBD2 matches at 11 bases. This chain's CDR3 is CATSRGGLAGYNEQFF. The CDR3 DNA follows: TGTGCCACCAGCAGAGGCGGACTAGCGGGTTACAATGAGCAGTTCTTC.